The text below deals with one T cell receptor (beta chain). The sample comes from a study of blood T cell repertoires in COVID-19. For the study at large: Samples taken during acute and convalescent COVID-19 were collected in the United States, Italy and Spain.

Trimming left V 4 bases short and J 1 base short, with 11 bases between. Per germline, CDR1 WSHSY and CDR2 SAAADI. The CDR3 spans 15 residues. Original methodology: Scientists estimated how many nucleated cells there were by amplifying reference gene primers. Some clones are missing from TCRdb's copy, which holds only in-frame ones; the method was immunoSEQ multiplex PCR. V and J calls and clone size are those listed in that table; D and trimming were worked out from the DNA. The data hold about 97,000 clones, with roughly 80% observed a single time. This TCR was sampled from a man in his 60s with active or convalescent COVID-19. The specimen was peripheral blood. V gene TRBV10-2 combines with J gene TRBJ1-5; D perhaps matches TRBD1 (5 bases). The CDR3 DNA reads TGCGCCAGCAGTGGGGGGGGTCGGAGCAATCAGCCCCAGCATTTT. Its translation is CASSGGGRSNQPQHF.